The entry below gives a single T cell receptor beta chain sequence along with its context. The antigen is not known. The data originate from a study of CD8+ T cells in alopecia areata. Study observations and caveats: Among patients, TCR sharing was less clear than in mice, a difference possibly due in part to HLA diversity in the patient population. An increase in clonality over normal scalp was evident in lesional scalp, especially alopecia totalis/universalis.

This CDR3 region has 14 residues. The trim removed 3 bases at V and 6 bases at J, leaving 7 bases unmatched. Germline CDR1 reads SGHDT; CDR2 reads YYEEEE. The sorting of PBMCs gave CD4+ and CD8+ T cells. Extracted from the samples, RNA was reverse transcribed into cDNA to serve as the sequencing template. TCRdb's table, derived via immunoSEQ multiplex PCR, lists solely in-frame clones and lacks some. The sample lists 120,000 to 150,000 clones; around 62% were seen once. The sequencing sample was made of CD8+ T cells sorted from blood. This TCR was recovered from a human donor in good health. The rearrangement uses TRBV5-6 and TRBJ1-2; 8 nucleotides align to TRBD1. The CDR3 DNA reads TGTGCCAGCAGCTCCCCTGGACAGGGCCATGGCTACACCTTC. Its protein is CASSSPGQGHGYTF.